This is a list of T cell receptor beta chains from one sample in a study of read filtering for tumor transcriptome and immune sequencing. One entry per CDR3 protein results from TCRdb running MiXCR on the reads. The sample carries approximately 58,000 distinct CDR3 sequences, 20% to 25% recorded once. The sequencing sample was made of a population of CD138-negative cells sorted from bone marrow. The receptors were gathered from a donor at least 40 years old with multiple myeloma. The CDR3 runs from the conserved cysteine through the conserved F or W. D genes are given only for firm matches. Part of the rows lack a size; the others show once, few, many or a class for expanded clones.

15,TRBV18,TRBD2,TRBJ2-1,many,TGTGCCAGCTCACAGCGGGAGGGCCGAGGGAATGAGCAGTTCTTC,CASSQREGRGNEQFF
16,TRBV6-5,NA,TRBJ2-1,many,TGTGCCAGCAGTTACTCGATAGGGAGCTCCTACAATGAGCAGTTCTTC,CASSYSIGSSYNEQFF
13,TRBV6-2/TRBV6-3,NA,TRBJ2-1,many,TGTGCCAGCAGCCCTCTGGCGGGGGCCGCTGGGTTCTTC,CASSPLAGAAGFF
16,TRBV15,TRBD2,TRBJ2-1,NA,TGTGCCACCAGCAGAGTTTGGACTAGCGGGATTCATGAGCAGTTCTTC,CATSRVWTSGIHEQFF
13,TRBV6-5,TRBD1,TRBJ2-2,NA,TGTGCCATCGGGACAGGGGGCTTCGGGGAGCTGTTTTTT,CAIGTGGFGELFF
18,TRBV11-3,TRBD2,TRBJ2-1,many,TGTGCCAGCAGCTTAGATCGCGGTTCTAGCGGAGATTACAATGAGCAGTTCTTC,CASSLDRGSSGDYNEQFF
13,TRBV20-1,NA,TRBJ2-7,many,TGCAGTGCCCCCCTTATTCGGGGTGGGGAGCAGTACTTC,CSAPLIRGGEQYF
16,TRBV11-2,NA,TRBJ2-6,few,TGTGCCAGCAGCTTCTTGGAGGGCGGTGGGGCCAACGTCCTGACTTTC,CASSFLEGGGANVLTF
12,TRBV2,NA,TRBJ2-1,many,TGTGCCATCCGGGACTCTGCCGATGAGCAGTTCTTC,CAIRDSADEQFF
14,TRBV29-1,TRBD2,TRBJ2-1,many,TGCAGCGGGGGGGATAGCGGGGGGCGGAATGAGCAGTTCTTC,CSGGDSGGRNEQFF
12,TRBV20-1,TRBD1,TRBJ1-1,few,TGCAGTGCCAGACAGGGTGGTTCTGAAGCTTTCTTT,CSARQGGSEAFF
16,TRBV7-6,NA,TRBJ2-3,NA,TGTGCCAGCAGCTTCCTAAGCGACGGAGCCGGGGTCACCCTGTATTTT,CASSFLSDGAGVTLYF
14,TRBV7-8,NA,TRBJ1-1,NA,TGTGTCAGCAGCTCACAATCTATGAACACTGAAGCTTTCTTT,CVSSSQSMNTEAFF
16,TRBV7-2,NA,TRBJ1-1,many,TGTGCCAGCAGCTTAATGTTCGGTGGTGGCGGCACTGAAGCTTTCTTT,CASSLMFGGGGTEAFF
13,TRBV5-1,NA,TRBJ2-1,many,TGTGCCAGCAGCTCTGGACTAAACAATGAGCAGTTCTTC,CASSSGLNNEQFF
14,TRBV15,NA,TRBJ2-5,many,TGTGCCACCAGCTCACGGAGGGGTCAAGAGACCCAGTACTTC,CATSSRRGQETQYF
16,TRBV3-1,NA,TRBJ2-4,few,TGTGCCAGCAGCCAATATGAGTCCCAAGCTAACGGCATTCAGTACTTC,CASSQYESQANGIQYF
15,TRBV7-9,TRBD1,TRBJ1-5,NA,TGTGCCAGCAGCCCGGGACAGTTTCCCTATCAGCCCCAGCAATTT,CASSPGQFPYQPQQF
13,TRBV11-2,NA,TRBJ1-1,many,TGTGCCAGCAGCTTAGGGGGGAACACTGAAGCTTTCTTT,CASSLGGNTEAFF
16,TRBV3-1,TRBD2,TRBJ2-1,NA,TGTGCCAGCAGCCCACAATTAGCGGGGGGGCAAAATGAGCAGTTCTTC,CASSPQLAGGQNEQFF
14,TRBV5-1,TRBD2,TRBJ2-3,many,TGCGCCAGCAGCTGGACTAGCGGGGGAGATACGCAGTATTTT,CASSWTSGGDTQYF
13,TRBV28,NA,TRBJ1-2,many,TGTGCCAGCAGCCGACAGAACTACTATGGCTACACCTTC,CASSRQNYYGYTF
15,TRBV7-2,NA,TRBJ1-5,few,TGTGCCAGCAGTTTTACAGATTATAGCAATCAGCCCCAGCATTTT,CASSFTDYSNQPQHF
16,TRBV28,NA,TRBJ1-6,many,TGTGCCAGCAGTCCCCCGGGGGCCGGTGAGGTGGCACCCCTCCACTTT,CASSPPGAGEVAPLHF
14,TRBV7-9,NA,TRBJ2-7,many,TGTGCCAGCAGCTCAACTGGACGGGGCTACGAGCAGTACTTC,CASSSTGRGYEQYF
11,TRBV28,NA,TRBJ1-1,many,TGTGCCAGCAGAGACATTACTGAAGCTTTCTTT,CASRDITEAFF
11,TRBV2,NA,TRBJ2-1,many,TGTGCCAGCGGGTTAAGGAATGAGCAGTTCTTC,CASGLRNEQFF
16,TRBV28,NA,TRBJ1-4,few,TGTGCCAGCGGGGGCAGGGTGTGGTCAACTAATGAAAAACTGTTTTTT,CASGGRVWSTNEKLFF
14,TRBV6-5,TRBD2,TRBJ2-3,many,TGTGCCACAAAAGCGGGACTAAGCACAGATACGCAGTATTTT,CATKAGLSTDTQYF
16,TRBV6-5,TRBD2,TRBJ2-7,NA,TGTGCCAGCAGTTCCCGCGGTAGCGGGGGGACTTACGAGCAGTACTTC,CASSSRGSGGTYEQYF
16,TRBV5-1,NA,TRBJ1-4,many,TGCGCCAGCAGCCCGGGACGAGGCAGTAGAGACGAAAAACTGTTTTTT,CASSPGRGSRDEKLFF
17,TRBV2,TRBD2,TRBJ2-3,few,TGTGCCAGCAGTGCCGGGAGACTAGCGGGAGAGACAGATACGCAGTATTTT,CASSAGRLAGETDTQYF
20,TRBV6-2/TRBV6-3,TRBD2,TRBJ2-1,many,TGTGCCAGCAGTTACTCGAGCTATGGGATCGGTAGCGGGAGTGTAAATGAGCAGTTCTTC,CASSYSSYGIGSGSVNEQFF
14,TRBV18,NA,TRBJ2-5,many,TGTGCCAGCTCACCAATGGGGCAGGGGGAGACCCAGTACTTC,CASSPMGQGETQYF
14,TRBV5-1,TRBD1,TRBJ2-7,medium-sized,TGCGCCAGCAGCAATCGACAGGGTCCCTACGAGCAGTACTTC,CASSNRQGPYEQYF
14,TRBV20-1,NA,TRBJ2-4,many,TGCAGTGCTAGCTTAGCCCAAGGAAGAAACATTCAGTACTTC,CSASLAQGRNIQYF
15,TRBV19,NA,TRBJ2-7,many,TGTGCCAGTAGTATAGCCCGGACACCTTCCTACGAGCAGTACTTC,CASSIARTPSYEQYF
13,TRBV28,TRBD2,TRBJ2-5,few,TGTGCCAGCAGTTTAGAGGGAGGGGAGACCCAGTACTTC,CASSLEGGETQYF
14,TRBV5-1,NA,TRBJ1-3,few,TGCGCCAGCAGCTTAGACAGTTCTGGAAACACCATATATTTT,CASSLDSSGNTIYF
13,TRBV20-1,TRBD1,TRBJ2-7,many,TGCAGTGACACGAAAGGGACAGGGGGCGAGCAGTACTTC,CSDTKGTGGEQYF
13,TRBV7-6,TRBD1,TRBJ1-5,few,TGTGCCAGCAGTCCGGACAGGGCACAGCCCCAGCATTTT,CASSPDRAQPQHF
14,TRBV29-1,NA,TRBJ2-5,many,TGCAGCGTTGGGACGTCCTTGGGAGCGGAGACCCAGTACTTC,CSVGTSLGAETQYF
16,TRBV24-1,TRBD1,TRBJ2-2,few,TGTGCCACCAGTGATTCCGGGACAGAGCCTCCCGGGGAGCTGTTTTTT,CATSDSGTEPPGELFF
16,TRBV5-5,NA,TRBJ2-1,medium-sized,TGTGCCAGCAGCTGGAGGGACGGAAGCTCCTACAATGAGCAGTTCTTC,CASSWRDGSSYNEQFF
14,TRBV27,NA,TRBJ2-2,many,TGTGCCAGCAGCTGGGACATCAACACCGGGGAGCTGTTTTTT,CASSWDINTGELFF
14,TRBV20-1,NA,TRBJ1-1,many,TGCAGTGCTAGGAGACAGGAGATGAACACTGAAGCTTTCTTT,CSARRQEMNTEAFF
15,TRBV15,NA,TRBJ1-4,many,TGTGCCACCAGCAGTGCCGGGACGGTGGATGAAAAACTGTTTTTT,CATSSAGTVDEKLFF
13,TRBV7-8,NA,TRBJ1-5,NA,TGTGCCAGCAGCACCGACAGGTCGGGGCCCCAGCATTTT,CASSTDRSGPQHF
13,TRBV29-1,TRBD1,TRBJ1-1,many,TGCAGCGCGGTCCGGGACAGGATTGTTGAAGCTTTCTTT,CSAVRDRIVEAFF
16,TRBV11-2,TRBD2,TRBJ2-5,many,TGTGCCAGCAGCTTAGTAGCGGGGGGGAGCCAAGAGACCCAGTACTTC,CASSLVAGGSQETQYF
16,TRBV6-2/TRBV6-3,NA,TRBJ1-2,NA,TGTGCCAGCAGTTACTCCGCCGGGGGCGCGAACTATGGCTACACCTTC,CASSYSAGGANYGYTF
15,TRBV7-3,TRBD2,TRBJ2-3,few,TGTGCCAGCAAGGACGGGACTAGCAGTGCGGATACGCAGTATTTT,CASKDGTSSADTQYF
17,TRBV12-3/TRBV12-4,NA,TRBJ2-5,once,TGTGCCAGCAGTTTAGTCGGCAGCAGTACGTACCAAGAGACCCAGTACTTC,CASSLVGSSTYQETQYF
18,TRBV5-1,NA,TRBJ2-1,NA,TGTGCCCGCAGTAGTTTAGGGGGGATAGGACTATTACACAATGAGCAGTTCTTC,CARSSLGGIGLLHNEQFF
16,TRBV7-8,NA,TRBJ1-2,many,TGTGCCAGCAGCACAGGACCCCAGTTATCAGGCTATGGCTACACCTTC,CASSTGPQLSGYGYTF
16,TRBV27,TRBD2,TRBJ2-1,many,TGTGCCAGCACTCTCTTTAGGACTAGTGGGGTGGGGGAGCAGTTCTTC,CASTLFRTSGVGEQFF
15,TRBV28,TRBD1,TRBJ2-3,many,TGTGCCAGCAGTTTCGAGGGACAGGGCACAGATACGCAGTATTTT,CASSFEGQGTDTQYF
9,TRBV20-1,NA,TRBJ1-6,many,TGCAGTGCTGAGCCAAAACTCCACTTT,CSAEPKLHF
10,TRBV20-1,NA,TRBJ2-7,many,TGCAGTGCTGGACACTACGAGCAGTACTTC,CSAGHYEQYF
12,TRBV5-6,NA,TRBJ1-2,NA,TGTGCCAGCAGTTACGGACCGAAGGGCTACACCTTC,CASSYGPKGYTF